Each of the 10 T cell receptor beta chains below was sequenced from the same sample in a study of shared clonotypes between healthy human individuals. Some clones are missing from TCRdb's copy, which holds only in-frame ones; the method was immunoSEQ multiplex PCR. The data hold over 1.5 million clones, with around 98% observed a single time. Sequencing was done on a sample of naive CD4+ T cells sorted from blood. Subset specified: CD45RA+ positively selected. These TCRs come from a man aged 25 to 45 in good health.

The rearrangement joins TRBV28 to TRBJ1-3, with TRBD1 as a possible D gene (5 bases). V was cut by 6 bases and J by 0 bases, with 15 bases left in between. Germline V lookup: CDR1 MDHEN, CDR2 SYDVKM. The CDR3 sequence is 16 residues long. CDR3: CASSLEGTFSGNTIYF. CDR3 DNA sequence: TGTGCCAGCAGCCTCGAGGGGACCTTCTCTGGAAACACCATATATTTT.

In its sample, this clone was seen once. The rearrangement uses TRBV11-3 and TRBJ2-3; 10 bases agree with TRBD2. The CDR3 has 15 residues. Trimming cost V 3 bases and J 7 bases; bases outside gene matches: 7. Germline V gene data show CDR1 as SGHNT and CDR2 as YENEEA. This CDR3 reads CASSLSGTSVNTQYF. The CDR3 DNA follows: TGTGCCAGCAGCTTGTCCGGGACTAGCGTTAATACGCAGTATTTT.

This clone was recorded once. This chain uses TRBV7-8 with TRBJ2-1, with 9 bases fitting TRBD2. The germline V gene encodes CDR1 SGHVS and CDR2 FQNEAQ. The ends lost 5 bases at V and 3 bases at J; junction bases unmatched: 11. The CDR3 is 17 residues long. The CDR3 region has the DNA TGTGCCAGCAGCCTCGGCGTTGGGACTAGCAGCTACAATGAGCAGTTCTTC. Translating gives CASSLGVGTSSYNEQFF.

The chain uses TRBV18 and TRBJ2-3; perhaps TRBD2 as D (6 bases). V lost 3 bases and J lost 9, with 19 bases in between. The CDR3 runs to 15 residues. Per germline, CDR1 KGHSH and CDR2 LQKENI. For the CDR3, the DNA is TGTGCCAGCTCACCCGAGTCGGGAGTGGCCGGGACGCAGTATTTT. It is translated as CASSPESGVAGTQYF. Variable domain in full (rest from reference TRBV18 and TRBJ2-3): NAGVMQNPRHLVRRRGQEARLRCSPMKGHSHVYWYRQLPEEGLKFMVYLQKENIIDESGMPKERFSAEFPKEGPSILRIQQVVRGDSAAYFCASSPESGVAGTQYFGPGTRLTVL.

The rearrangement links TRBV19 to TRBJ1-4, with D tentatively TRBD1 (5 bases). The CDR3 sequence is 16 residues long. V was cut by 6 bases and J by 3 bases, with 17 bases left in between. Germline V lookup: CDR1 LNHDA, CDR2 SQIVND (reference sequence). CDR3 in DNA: TGTGCCAGTAGCTTATCCCGGTTGGGGGCTAATGAAAAACTGTTTTTT. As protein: CASSLSRLGANEKLFF.

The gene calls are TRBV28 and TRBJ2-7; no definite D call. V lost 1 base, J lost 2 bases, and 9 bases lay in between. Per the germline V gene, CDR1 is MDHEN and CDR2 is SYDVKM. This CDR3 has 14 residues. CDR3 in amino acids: CASSLFGQPYEQYF. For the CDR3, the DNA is TGTGCCAGCAGTTTATTCGGCCAGCCCTACGAGCAGTACTTC.

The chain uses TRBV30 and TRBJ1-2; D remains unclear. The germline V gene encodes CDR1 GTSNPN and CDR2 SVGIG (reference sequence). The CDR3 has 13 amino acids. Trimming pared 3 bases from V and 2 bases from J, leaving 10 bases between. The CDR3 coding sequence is TGTGCCTGGAGCGTAGACGAGAACTATGGCTACACCTTC. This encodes CAWSVDENYGYTF.

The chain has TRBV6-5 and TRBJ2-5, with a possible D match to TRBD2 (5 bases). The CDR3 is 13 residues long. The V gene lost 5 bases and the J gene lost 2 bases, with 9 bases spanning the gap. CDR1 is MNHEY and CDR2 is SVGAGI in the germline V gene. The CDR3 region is CASSARGQETQYF. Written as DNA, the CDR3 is TGTGCCAGCAGTGCCAGAGGGCAAGAGACCCAGTACTTC.

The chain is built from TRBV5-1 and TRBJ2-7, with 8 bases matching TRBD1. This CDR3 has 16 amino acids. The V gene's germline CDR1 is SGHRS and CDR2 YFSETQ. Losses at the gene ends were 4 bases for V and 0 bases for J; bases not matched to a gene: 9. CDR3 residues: CASSTVTGEFSYEQYF. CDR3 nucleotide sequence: TGCGCCAGCAGCACCGTGACAGGGGAGTTCTCCTACGAGCAGTACTTC.

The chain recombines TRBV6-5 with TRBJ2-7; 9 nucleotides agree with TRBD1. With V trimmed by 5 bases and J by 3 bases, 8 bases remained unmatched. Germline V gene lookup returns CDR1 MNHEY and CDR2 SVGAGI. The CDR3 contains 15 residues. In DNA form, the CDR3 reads TGTGCCAGCAGTGGAGTGGACAGGGGCTTCTACGAGCAGTACTTC. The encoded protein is CASSGVDRGFYEQYF.